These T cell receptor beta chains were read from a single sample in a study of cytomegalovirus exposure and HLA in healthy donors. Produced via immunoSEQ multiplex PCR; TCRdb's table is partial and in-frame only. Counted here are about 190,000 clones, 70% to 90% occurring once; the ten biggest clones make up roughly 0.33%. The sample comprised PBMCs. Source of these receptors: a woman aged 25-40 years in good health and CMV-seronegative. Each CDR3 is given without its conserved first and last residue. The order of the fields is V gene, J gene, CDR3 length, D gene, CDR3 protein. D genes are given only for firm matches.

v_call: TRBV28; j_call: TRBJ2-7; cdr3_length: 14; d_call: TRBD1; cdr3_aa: ASSSPWDRGTYEQY
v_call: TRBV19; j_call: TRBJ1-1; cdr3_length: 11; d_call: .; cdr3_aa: ASRKHPNTEAF
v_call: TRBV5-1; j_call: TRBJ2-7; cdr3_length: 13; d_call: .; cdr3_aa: ASSRGVGSTYEQY
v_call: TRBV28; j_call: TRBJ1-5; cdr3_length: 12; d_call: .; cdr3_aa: ASSSDGGNQPQH
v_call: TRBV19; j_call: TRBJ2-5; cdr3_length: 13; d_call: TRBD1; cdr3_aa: ASSSRDRGQETQY
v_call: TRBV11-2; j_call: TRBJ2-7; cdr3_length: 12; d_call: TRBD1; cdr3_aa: ASSSGTGEDEQY
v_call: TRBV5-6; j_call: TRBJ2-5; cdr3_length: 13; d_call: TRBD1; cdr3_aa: ASITSGTGSKTQY
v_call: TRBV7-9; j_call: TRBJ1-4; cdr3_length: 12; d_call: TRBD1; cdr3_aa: ASSQGAANEKLF
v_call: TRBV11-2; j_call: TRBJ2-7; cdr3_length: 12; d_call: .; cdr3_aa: ASSLILSSYEQY
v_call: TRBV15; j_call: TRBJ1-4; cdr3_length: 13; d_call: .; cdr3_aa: ATSPRTPTNEKLF
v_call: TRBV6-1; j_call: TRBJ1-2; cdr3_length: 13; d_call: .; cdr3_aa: ASSGEDPTNYGYT
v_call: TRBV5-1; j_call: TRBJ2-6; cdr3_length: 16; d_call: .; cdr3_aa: ASSLPSRGSSGANVLT
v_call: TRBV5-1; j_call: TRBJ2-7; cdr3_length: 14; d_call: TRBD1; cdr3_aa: ASSLSGTGFTYEQY
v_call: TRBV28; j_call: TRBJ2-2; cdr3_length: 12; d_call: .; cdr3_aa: ASSWAGRTGELF
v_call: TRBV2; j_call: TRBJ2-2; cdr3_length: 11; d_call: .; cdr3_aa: ASSREDTGELF
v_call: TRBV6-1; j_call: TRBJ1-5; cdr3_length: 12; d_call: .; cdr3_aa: ASSELRGKQPQH
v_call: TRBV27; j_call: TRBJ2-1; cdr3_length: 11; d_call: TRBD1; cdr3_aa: ASSDRGRDEQF
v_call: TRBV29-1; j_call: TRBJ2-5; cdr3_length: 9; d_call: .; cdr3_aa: SVVRGETQY
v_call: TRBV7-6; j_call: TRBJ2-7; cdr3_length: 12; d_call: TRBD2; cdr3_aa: ASSSGPGGYEQY
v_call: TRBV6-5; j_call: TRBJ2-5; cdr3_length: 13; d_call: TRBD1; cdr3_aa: ASSYYRGKEETQY
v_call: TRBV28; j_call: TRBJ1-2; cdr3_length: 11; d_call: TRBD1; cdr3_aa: ATFGRGDYGYT
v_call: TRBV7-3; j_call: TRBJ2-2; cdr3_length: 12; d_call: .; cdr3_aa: ASSMDRATGELF
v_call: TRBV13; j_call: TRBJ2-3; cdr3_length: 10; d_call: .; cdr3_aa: ASSSITDTQY
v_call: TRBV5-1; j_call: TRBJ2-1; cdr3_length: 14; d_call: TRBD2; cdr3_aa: ASSFMSGTLYNEQF
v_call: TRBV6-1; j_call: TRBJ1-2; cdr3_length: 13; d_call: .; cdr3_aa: ASSEYWQGNYGYT
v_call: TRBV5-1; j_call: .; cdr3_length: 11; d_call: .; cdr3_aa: ASSFGQTYEQY